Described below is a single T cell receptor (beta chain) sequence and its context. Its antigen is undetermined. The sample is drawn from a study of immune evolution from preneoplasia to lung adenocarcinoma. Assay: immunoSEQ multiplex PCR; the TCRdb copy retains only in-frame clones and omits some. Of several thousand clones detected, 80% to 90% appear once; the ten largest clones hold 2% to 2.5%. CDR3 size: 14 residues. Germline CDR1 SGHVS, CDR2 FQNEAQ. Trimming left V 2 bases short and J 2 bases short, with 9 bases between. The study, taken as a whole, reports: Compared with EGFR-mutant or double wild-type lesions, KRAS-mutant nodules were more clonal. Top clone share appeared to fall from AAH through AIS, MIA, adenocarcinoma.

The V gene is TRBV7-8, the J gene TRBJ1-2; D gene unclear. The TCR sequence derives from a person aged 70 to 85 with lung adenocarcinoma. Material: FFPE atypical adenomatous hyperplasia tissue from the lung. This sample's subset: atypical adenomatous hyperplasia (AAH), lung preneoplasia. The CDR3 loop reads CASSLIGRNYGYTF. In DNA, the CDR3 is TGTGCCAGCAGCTTAATTGGCAGGAACTATGGCTACACCTTC.